A selection of T cell receptor beta chains follows, all from one sample in a study of blood T cell repertoires in COVID-19. Using immunoSEQ multiplex PCR, the repertoire was profiled, and TCRdb retains in-frame clones only, with some absent. The sample yields a few hundred thousand clones, more than 80% seen once. What was sequenced was peripheral blood. The receptors were gathered from a woman aged 25 to 39 with COVID-19, enrolled during active disease. Each CDR3 is given with its conserved first and last residue. D genes are given only for firm matches. The size of a clone is reported for some rows only, either as once, few or many, or as a class for expanded clones.

d_call: NA; clone_size: NA; j_call: TRBJ2-7; v_call: TRBV14; cdr3_length: 13; cdr3_aa: CASSQETTYEQYF; cdr3_nt: TGTGCCAGCAGCCAAGAGACAACCTACGAGCAGTACTTC
d_call: NA; clone_size: NA; j_call: TRBJ2-5; v_call: TRBV5-6; cdr3_length: 13; cdr3_aa: CASSFVRRETQYF; cdr3_nt: TGTGCCAGCAGCTTCGTCCGTCGGGAGACCCAGTACTTC
d_call: NA; clone_size: NA; j_call: TRBJ1-3; v_call: TRBV29-1; cdr3_length: 13; cdr3_aa: CSAEQGTGNTIYF; cdr3_nt: TGCAGCGCAGAACAGGGAACTGGAAACACCATATATTTT
d_call: NA; clone_size: NA; j_call: TRBJ2-6; v_call: TRBV5-6; cdr3_length: 18; cdr3_aa: CASSFRQAVPSGANVLTF; cdr3_nt: TGTGCCAGCAGCTTCCGACAGGCCGTTCCCTCTGGGGCCAACGTCCTGACTTTC
d_call: TRBD2; clone_size: NA; j_call: TRBJ2-1; v_call: TRBV5-1; cdr3_length: 14; cdr3_aa: CASTSTSGIYEQFF; cdr3_nt: TGCGCCAGCACCTCAACTAGCGGGATCTATGAGCAGTTCTTC
d_call: TRBD1; clone_size: NA; j_call: TRBJ1-2; v_call: TRBV14; cdr3_length: 14; cdr3_aa: CASSQGQLNYGYTF; cdr3_nt: TGTGCCAGCAGCCAGGGACAGCTGAACTATGGCTACACCTTC
d_call: NA; clone_size: NA; j_call: TRBJ1-4; v_call: TRBV25-1; cdr3_length: 17; cdr3_aa: CASSEWAQSATNEKLFF; cdr3_nt: TGTGCCAGCAGTGAATGGGCGCAGAGTGCAACTAATGAAAAACTGTTTTTT
d_call: NA; clone_size: once; j_call: TRBJ1-2; v_call: TRBV6-5; cdr3_length: 14; cdr3_aa: CASSSLSTSRGYTF; cdr3_nt: TGTGCCAGCAGTTCCCTGTCAACTTCGAGGGGCTACACCTTC
d_call: NA; clone_size: NA; j_call: TRBJ1-5; v_call: TRBV27; cdr3_length: 15; cdr3_aa: CASRSGTTSNQPQHF; cdr3_nt: TGTGCCAGCAGATCCGGGACAACTAGCAATCAGCCCCAGCATTTT
d_call: NA; clone_size: NA; j_call: TRBJ1-4; v_call: TRBV21-1; cdr3_length: 15; cdr3_aa: CASSPREGGNEKLFF; cdr3_nt: TGTGCCAGCAGCCCCCGTGAGGGGGGGAATGAAAAACTGTTTTTT
d_call: TRBD2; clone_size: NA; j_call: TRBJ2-1; v_call: TRBV11-2; cdr3_length: 17; cdr3_aa: CASSLGSASGNYNEQFF; cdr3_nt: TGTGCCAGCAGCTTAGGTTCGGCTAGCGGGAACTACAATGAGCAGTTCTTC
d_call: TRBD2; clone_size: NA; j_call: TRBJ2-1; v_call: TRBV25-1; cdr3_length: 15; cdr3_aa: CASSERGSSYNEQFF; cdr3_nt: TGTGCCAGCAGTGAACGCGGGAGTTCCTACAATGAGCAGTTCTTC
d_call: TRBD1; clone_size: NA; j_call: TRBJ1-2; v_call: TRBV6-5; cdr3_length: 14; cdr3_aa: CASSYRQGTIGYTF; cdr3_nt: TGTGCCAGCAGTTACAGACAGGGTACTATCGGCTACACCTTC
d_call: TRBD1; clone_size: once; j_call: TRBJ1-2; v_call: TRBV7-2; cdr3_length: 15; cdr3_aa: CASSLEQGVYYGYTF; cdr3_nt: TGTGCCAGCAGCTTAGAACAGGGGGTTTACTATGGCTACACCTTC
d_call: TRBD1; clone_size: NA; j_call: TRBJ1-5; v_call: TRBV28; cdr3_length: 16; cdr3_aa: CASSLGGRGINQPQHF; cdr3_nt: TGTGCCAGCAGTCTCGGCGGCAGGGGGATCAATCAGCCCCAGCATTTT
d_call: NA; clone_size: NA; j_call: TRBJ2-1; v_call: TRBV5-4; cdr3_length: 13; cdr3_aa: CASSLRVTNEQFF; cdr3_nt: TGTGCCAGCAGCTTGCGAGTAACCAATGAGCAGTTCTTC
d_call: NA; clone_size: NA; j_call: TRBJ2-1; v_call: TRBV24-1; cdr3_length: 15; cdr3_aa: CATSDYGSKEDEQFF; cdr3_nt: TGTGCCACCAGTGACTACGGGAGCAAGGAAGATGAGCAGTTCTTC
d_call: TRBD2; clone_size: NA; j_call: TRBJ2-7; v_call: TRBV5-1; cdr3_length: 14; cdr3_aa: CASSSLAGAHEQYF; cdr3_nt: TGCGCCAGCAGCTCACTAGCGGGAGCCCACGAGCAGTACTTC
d_call: TRBD1; clone_size: NA; j_call: TRBJ1-2; v_call: TRBV28; cdr3_length: 14; cdr3_aa: CASSRRTGAYGYTF; cdr3_nt: TGTGCCAGCAGTCGCAGGACAGGGGCCTATGGCTACACCTTC
d_call: NA; clone_size: NA; j_call: TRBJ2-3; v_call: TRBV2; cdr3_length: 15; cdr3_aa: CASSRSWSSTDTQYF; cdr3_nt: TGTGCCAGCAGTAGATCCTGGAGCAGCACAGATACGCAGTATTTT
d_call: TRBD2; clone_size: NA; j_call: TRBJ2-1; v_call: TRBV2; cdr3_length: 15; cdr3_aa: CASSVDSGSHNEQFF; cdr3_nt: TGTGCCAGCAGTGTGGATAGCGGGAGCCACAATGAGCAGTTCTTC
d_call: TRBD1; clone_size: NA; j_call: TRBJ1-1; v_call: TRBV5-6; cdr3_length: 15; cdr3_aa: CASSFWTGTNTEAFF; cdr3_nt: TGTGCCAGCAGCTTTTGGACAGGAACGAACACTGAAGCTTTCTTT
d_call: NA; clone_size: NA; j_call: TRBJ2-5; v_call: TRBV7-9; cdr3_length: 15; cdr3_aa: CASSGGGGRGETQYF; cdr3_nt: TGTGCCAGCAGCGGCGGCGGGGGCCGGGGAGAGACCCAGTACTTC
d_call: NA; clone_size: NA; j_call: TRBJ1-2; v_call: TRBV27; cdr3_length: 13; cdr3_aa: CASSPDKSYGYTF; cdr3_nt: TGTGCCAGCAGCCCTGACAAGAGCTATGGCTACACCTTC
d_call: TRBD2; clone_size: NA; j_call: TRBJ2-2; v_call: TRBV7-7; cdr3_length: 17; cdr3_aa: CASSLGASGSSTGELFF; cdr3_nt: TGTGCTAGCAGCTTAGGCGCTAGCGGGAGCAGTACCGGGGAGCTGTTTTTT
d_call: TRBD1; clone_size: NA; j_call: TRBJ1-5; v_call: TRBV7-2; cdr3_length: 17; cdr3_aa: CASSFTGTGEGNQPQHF; cdr3_nt: TGTGCCAGCAGCTTCACCGGGACAGGGGAGGGCAATCAGCCCCAGCATTTT
d_call: NA; clone_size: NA; j_call: TRBJ2-7; v_call: TRBV7-8; cdr3_length: 15; cdr3_aa: CASSLAAGPSYEQYF; cdr3_nt: TGTGCCAGCAGCTTAGCTGCAGGCCCATCCTACGAGCAGTACTTC
d_call: TRBD1; clone_size: NA; j_call: TRBJ1-2; v_call: TRBV6-1; cdr3_length: 17; cdr3_aa: CASSGLFQGARGYGYTF; cdr3_nt: TGTGCCAGCAGTGGACTATTTCAGGGGGCGCGGGGCTATGGCTACACCTTC
d_call: NA; clone_size: NA; j_call: TRBJ1-3; v_call: TRBV30; cdr3_length: 13; cdr3_aa: CAWNGGYGNTIYF; cdr3_nt: TGTGCCTGGAACGGAGGGTACGGAAACACCATATATTTT
d_call: TRBD2; clone_size: NA; j_call: TRBJ2-3; v_call: TRBV6-6; cdr3_length: 15; cdr3_aa: CASSPTSGSLDTQYF; cdr3_nt: TGTGCCAGCAGCCCGACTAGCGGGAGTTTGGATACGCAGTATTTT
d_call: TRBD1; clone_size: NA; j_call: TRBJ1-2; v_call: TRBV5-1; cdr3_length: 13; cdr3_aa: CASSLAGGEGYTF; cdr3_nt: TGCGCCAGCAGCTTGGCAGGGGGCGAAGGCTACACCTTC
d_call: TRBD1; clone_size: NA; j_call: TRBJ2-7; v_call: TRBV27; cdr3_length: 16; cdr3_aa: CASSYTGAGVSYEQYF; cdr3_nt: TGTGCCAGCAGCTATACAGGGGCCGGGGTCTCCTACGAGCAGTACTTC
d_call: NA; clone_size: NA; j_call: TRBJ2-7; v_call: TRBV21-1; cdr3_length: 21; cdr3_aa: CASSKALCTSGRGWPTYEQYF; cdr3_nt: TGTGCCAGCAGCAAAGCGCTTTGTACTAGCGGGAGGGGTTGGCCGACATACGAGCAGTACTTC
d_call: TRBD2; clone_size: NA; j_call: TRBJ2-1; v_call: TRBV18; cdr3_length: 17; cdr3_aa: CASSLGTSGRFYNEQFF; cdr3_nt: TGTGCCAGCTCACTCGGGACTAGCGGGAGGTTCTACAATGAGCAGTTCTTC
d_call: TRBD2; clone_size: NA; j_call: TRBJ2-3; v_call: TRBV5-1; cdr3_length: 17; cdr3_aa: CASSLILRTSASDTQYF; cdr3_nt: TGCGCCAGCAGCCTAATTCTTAGGACTAGCGCTTCAGATACGCAGTATTTT
d_call: NA; clone_size: NA; j_call: TRBJ1-1; v_call: TRBV18; cdr3_length: 13; cdr3_aa: CASSSSQGAEAFF; cdr3_nt: TGTGCCAGCTCGTCCTCCCAGGGCGCTGAAGCTTTCTTT
d_call: TRBD1; clone_size: NA; j_call: TRBJ1-5; v_call: TRBV19; cdr3_length: 15; cdr3_aa: CASSIRDSRNQPQHF; cdr3_nt: TGTGCCAGTAGTATTCGGGACAGCCGTAATCAGCCCCAGCATTTT
d_call: NA; clone_size: NA; j_call: TRBJ1-5; v_call: TRBV24-1; cdr3_length: 15; cdr3_aa: CATSGGGGRNQPQHF; cdr3_nt: TGTGCCACCAGTGGAGGCGGGGGAAGAAATCAGCCCCAGCATTTT
d_call: TRBD2; clone_size: NA; j_call: TRBJ2-7; v_call: TRBV28; cdr3_length: 14; cdr3_aa: CASHGLAEHYEQYF; cdr3_nt: TGTGCCAGCCACGGACTAGCGGAACACTACGAGCAGTACTTC
d_call: TRBD1; clone_size: NA; j_call: TRBJ1-6; v_call: TRBV7-2; cdr3_length: 16; cdr3_aa: CASSFLRGGADSPLHF; cdr3_nt: TGTGCCAGCAGCTTCCTGAGAGGGGGCGCGGATTCACCCCTCCACTTT
d_call: TRBD1; clone_size: NA; j_call: TRBJ2-7; v_call: TRBV9; cdr3_length: 15; cdr3_aa: CASSVGTGVPYGQYF; cdr3_nt: TGTGCCAGCAGCGTGGGTACAGGGGTACCGTACGGGCAGTACTTC
d_call: TRBD1; clone_size: NA; j_call: TRBJ1-1; v_call: TRBV12-5; cdr3_length: 14; cdr3_aa: CASGWGTAHTEAFF; cdr3_nt: TGTGCTAGTGGTTGGGGGACAGCCCACACTGAAGCTTTCTTT
d_call: TRBD1; clone_size: NA; j_call: TRBJ1-2; v_call: TRBV2; cdr3_length: 16; cdr3_aa: CASSTIGQGINYGYTF; cdr3_nt: TGTGCCAGCAGTACCATTGGACAGGGGATTAACTATGGCTACACCTTC
d_call: NA; clone_size: NA; j_call: TRBJ2-7; v_call: TRBV29-1; cdr3_length: 14; cdr3_aa: CSVAMEGSSYEQYF; cdr3_nt: TGCAGCGTTGCGATGGAGGGTTCCTCCTACGAGCAGTACTTC
d_call: NA; clone_size: NA; j_call: TRBJ2-1; v_call: TRBV1; cdr3_length: 13; cdr3_aa: CTSSPPRRREQFF; cdr3_nt: TGCACCAGCAGCCCCCCTAGACGACGGGAGCAGTTCTTC
d_call: NA; clone_size: NA; j_call: TRBJ1-6; v_call: TRBV11-2; cdr3_length: 16; cdr3_aa: CASSLVQGNYNSPLHF; cdr3_nt: TGTGCCAGCAGCTTAGTGCAGGGGAACTATAATTCACCCCTCCACTTT
d_call: TRBD1; clone_size: NA; j_call: TRBJ1-1; v_call: TRBV29-1; cdr3_length: 12; cdr3_aa: CSARTGSAEAFF; cdr3_nt: TGCAGCGCCAGGACAGGGAGCGCTGAAGCTTTCTTT
d_call: NA; clone_size: NA; j_call: TRBJ1-1; v_call: TRBV28; cdr3_length: 13; cdr3_aa: CASSFTGNTEAFF; cdr3_nt: TGTGCCAGCAGTTTTACAGGGAACACTGAAGCTTTCTTT
d_call: NA; clone_size: NA; j_call: TRBJ2-2; v_call: TRBV10-3; cdr3_length: 12; cdr3_aa: CAITQNTGELFF; cdr3_nt: TGTGCCATCACACAGAACACCGGGGAGCTGTTTTTT
d_call: NA; clone_size: NA; j_call: TRBJ2-1; v_call: TRBV5-4; cdr3_length: 15; cdr3_aa: CASSLVGVPYNEQFF; cdr3_nt: TGTGCCAGCAGCTTGGTCGGAGTCCCCTACAATGAGCAGTTCTTC
d_call: TRBD1; clone_size: once; j_call: TRBJ1-6; v_call: TRBV18; cdr3_length: 15; cdr3_aa: CASSPLTGENSPLHF; cdr3_nt: TGTGCCAGCTCACCCTTGACAGGGGAAAATTCACCCCTCCACTTT
d_call: TRBD1; clone_size: NA; j_call: TRBJ2-4; v_call: TRBV19; cdr3_length: 14; cdr3_aa: CASSIGQGADIQYF; cdr3_nt: TGTGCCAGTAGTATAGGACAGGGGGCGGACATTCAGTACTTC
d_call: TRBD2; clone_size: NA; j_call: TRBJ2-1; v_call: TRBV6-2/TRBV6-3; cdr3_length: 16; cdr3_aa: CASSPWAGGTSNEQFF; cdr3_nt: TGTGCCAGCAGCCCTTGGGCGGGAGGGACTAGCAATGAGCAGTTCTTC
d_call: TRBD2; clone_size: NA; j_call: TRBJ2-2; v_call: TRBV6-5; cdr3_length: 12; cdr3_aa: CASSIAGGELFF; cdr3_nt: TGTGCCAGCAGTATAGCGGGAGGGGAGCTGTTTTTT